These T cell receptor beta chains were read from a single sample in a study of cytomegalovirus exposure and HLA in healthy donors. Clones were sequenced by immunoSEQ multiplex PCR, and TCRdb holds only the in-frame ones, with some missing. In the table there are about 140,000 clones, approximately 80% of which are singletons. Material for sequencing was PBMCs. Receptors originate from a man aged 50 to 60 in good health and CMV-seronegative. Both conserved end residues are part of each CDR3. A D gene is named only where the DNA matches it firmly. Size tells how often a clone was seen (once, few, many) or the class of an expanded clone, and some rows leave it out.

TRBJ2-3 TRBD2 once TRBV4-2 TGTGCCAGCAGCCAAGGACTAGCGGGAGAAGTAAAGTATTTT CASSQGLAGEVKYF
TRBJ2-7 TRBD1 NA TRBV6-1 TGTGCCGCCCGAGGACAGGGGGCCTACGAGCAGTACTTC CAARGQGAYEQYF
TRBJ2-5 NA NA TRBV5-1 TGCGCCAGCAGCTTTCGTTTGAGAGGCGAAGAGACCCAGTACTTC CASSFRLRGEETQYF
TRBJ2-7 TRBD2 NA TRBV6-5 TGTGCCAGCAGATGGACTAGCGGGGTCTCCTACGAGCAGTACTTC CASRWTSGVSYEQYF
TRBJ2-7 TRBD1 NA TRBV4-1 TGCGCCAGCAGCCAAGCGGCGACAGGGGGGGCCTCCTACGAGCAGTACTTC CASSQAATGGASYEQYF
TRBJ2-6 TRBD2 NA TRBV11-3 TGTGCCAGCAGCGTAACTACTAGCGGGAGGGGTGGGGCCAACGTCCTGACTTTC CASSVTTSGRGGANVLTF
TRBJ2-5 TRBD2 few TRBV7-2 TGTGCCAGCAGCTTAGTGGTAGCGGGGGGGTCAGAGACCCAGTACTTC CASSLVVAGGSETQYF
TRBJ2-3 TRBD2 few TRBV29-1 TGCAGCGTCCCTGCGGGAGGGCCGACAGATACGCAGTATTTT CSVPAGGPTDTQYF
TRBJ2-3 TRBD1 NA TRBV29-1 TGCAGCGTGGGACAGGGGGTGGATACAGATACGCAGTATTTT CSVGQGVDTDTQYF
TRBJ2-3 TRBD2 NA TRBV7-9 TGTGCCAGCAGCCTGACTAGCAGAAGCACAGATACGCAGTATTTT CASSLTSRSTDTQYF
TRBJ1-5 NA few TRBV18 TGTGCCAGCTCACCCCAGGGGAATAGCAATCAGCCCCAGCATTTT CASSPQGNSNQPQHF
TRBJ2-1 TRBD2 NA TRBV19 TGTGCCAGTAGTAAGACTAGCGGGAGCTACAATGAGCAGTTCTTC CASSKTSGSYNEQFF
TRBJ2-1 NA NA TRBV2 TGTGCCAGCAAAGAGAGTAGCTCCTACAATGAGCAGTTCTTC CASKESSSYNEQFF
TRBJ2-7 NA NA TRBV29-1 TGCAGCGTTGAAGGTTTGGAAGGGGGAGACTACGAGCAGTACTTC CSVEGLEGGDYEQYF
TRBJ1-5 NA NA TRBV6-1 TGTGCCAGCATAACAGGGTTCACGAGCAATCAGCCCCAGCATTTT CASITGFTSNQPQHF
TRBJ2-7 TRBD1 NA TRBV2 TGTGCCAGCAGCCCGGGACAGGGGGTGTCCTACGAGCAGTACTTC CASSPGQGVSYEQYF
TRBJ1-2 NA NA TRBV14 TGTGCCAGCAGCGCAGGACAGAACTATGGCTACACCTTC CASSAGQNYGYTF
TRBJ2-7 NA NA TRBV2 TGTGCCAGCAGTGATTCGACGGACAGCTACTACGAGCAGTACTTC CASSDSTDSYYEQYF
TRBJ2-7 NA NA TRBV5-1 TGCGCCAGCAGCTTGGGAGCGAGCGAGCAGTACTTC CASSLGASEQYF
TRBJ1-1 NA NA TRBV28 TGTGCCAGCAGTTTACCCAGGGGTGACACTGAAGCTTTCTTT CASSLPRGDTEAFF
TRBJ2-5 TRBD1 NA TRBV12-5 TGTGCTAGTGGTTCGGGACAGGCACAAGAGACCCAGTACTTC CASGSGQAQETQYF
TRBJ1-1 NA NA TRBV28 TGTGCCAGCAAGGGGGGGCAGGGGTTGGGCACTGAAGCTTTCTTT CASKGGQGLGTEAFF
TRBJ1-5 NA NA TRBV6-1 TGTGCCAGCACTGGAGGGGGGGGCTATCAGCCCCAGCATTTT CASTGGGGYQPQHF
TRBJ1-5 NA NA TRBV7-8 TGTGCCAGCAACAGCGGTGGGGATGGGAGCAATCAGCCCCAGCATTTT CASNSGGDGSNQPQHF
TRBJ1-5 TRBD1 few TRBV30 TGTGCCTGGAGTGGGACAGGGGGAAATCAGCCCCAGCATTTT CAWSGTGGNQPQHF
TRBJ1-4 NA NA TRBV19 TGTGCCAGTAGTATTCTGGCGGGGGCTAATGAAAAACTGTTTTTT CASSILAGANEKLFF
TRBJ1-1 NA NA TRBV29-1 TGCAGCGGCCAGGCCGTTAGTAACACTGAAGCTTTCTTT CSGQAVSNTEAFF
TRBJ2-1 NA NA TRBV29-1 TGCAGCGTTGAAGATCTTATTAAGAGCGGTTCCTACAATGAGCAGTTCTTC CSVEDLIKSGSYNEQFF
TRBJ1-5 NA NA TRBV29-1 TGCAGCGTTCTTAAGGACAGTAGTGAGGTTGCCTATCAGCCCCAGCATTTT CSVLKDSSEVAYQPQHF
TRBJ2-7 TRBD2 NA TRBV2 TGTGCCAGCAGGTGGCTAGCGGGGCTATACGAGCAGTACTTC CASRWLAGLYEQYF